This entry features one TCR beta chain sequence. A TCRbeta library incorporating unique molecular identifiers was prepared. TCRdb reprocessed the PCR reads with MiXCR, giving one entry per CDR3 protein. Among about 640,000 distinct CDR3 sequences, about 15% were seen once, and the ten largest hold approximately 1.1%. This sample was included in a study of T-cell reconstitution after alpha-beta-depleted transplantation in children. CDR3 length: 17 residues. The V gene's germline CDR1 is SGHRS and CDR2 YFSETQ. The V end was cut by 2 bases, the J end by 1 base, with 17 bases between. The chain uses TRBV5-1 and TRBJ2-3; TRBD2 might be the D (5 bases). The material was PBMCs from the stem cell graft donor, obtained from the stem cell graft. The clonotype was recovered from a human donor who donated a stem cell graft to a child with acute myeloid leukemia. The CDR3 coding sequence is TGCGCCAGCAGCTTCCCCCCGGGGATCGCCGGCACAGATACGCAGTATTTT. Translated, it gives CASSFPPGIAGTDTQYF.